This note documents a single T cell receptor (beta chain) sequence. Its antigen is unidentified. The sample is drawn from a study of cytomegalovirus exposure and HLA in healthy donors. The CDR3 extends over 13 amino acids. V was clipped by 5 bases and J by 6 bases, with 11 bases between them. Germline CDR1 and CDR2: LNHNV and YYDKDF (reference sequence). Points from the study as a whole: Later analysis demonstrated an association between a missense DCLRE1C variant and TCR beta V- and J-gene trimming. It was only CMV serostatus that was available as immune exposure information.

The PCR had 60 Vbeta and 13 Jbeta primers. The protocol was immunoSEQ multiplex PCR, while the TCRdb copy is restricted to in-frame clones and leaves out a portion. The table records 110,000 to 150,000 clones, 75% to 85% of them present only once. The gene calls are TRBV15 and TRBJ2-1; tentative D call: TRBD1 (5 bases). What was sequenced was PBMCs. This receptor was identified in a woman younger than 35 in good health and CMV-seropositive. The CDR3 loop is CATSPEGANEQFF. Written as DNA, the CDR3 is TGTGCCACCAGCCCGGAAGGGGCCAATGAGCAGTTCTTC.